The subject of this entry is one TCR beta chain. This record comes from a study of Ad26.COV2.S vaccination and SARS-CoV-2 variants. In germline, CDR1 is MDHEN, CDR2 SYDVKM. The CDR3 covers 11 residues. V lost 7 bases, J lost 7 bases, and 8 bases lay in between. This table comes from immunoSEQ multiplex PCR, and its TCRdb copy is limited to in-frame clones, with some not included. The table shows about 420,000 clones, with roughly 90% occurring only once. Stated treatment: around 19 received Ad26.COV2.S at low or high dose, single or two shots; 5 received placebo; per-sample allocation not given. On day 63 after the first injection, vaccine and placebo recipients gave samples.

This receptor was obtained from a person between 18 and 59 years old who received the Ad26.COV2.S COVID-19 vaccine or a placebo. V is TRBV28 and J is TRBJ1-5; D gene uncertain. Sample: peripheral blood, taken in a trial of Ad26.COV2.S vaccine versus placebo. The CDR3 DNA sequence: TGTGCCAGCACGGGAGGCCAGCCCCAGCATTTT. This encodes CASTGGQPQHF.